The clone carrying this T cell receptor beta chain was found once. Its antigen is not identified. Other nucleotide sequences from this sample produce the same CDR3. Indicated treatment: oral pan-JAK inhibitor, 5-10 mg twice daily. The source of the sample is a study of CD8+ T cells in alopecia areata. The overall study: For the treated group, dosing was oral tofacitinib at 5 to 10 mg twice daily. Study-wide points: Possibly because of HLA-related factors, TCR sharing was less clear across patients than in mice. Scalp clonality decreased significantly with tofacitinib, and so did expanded CD8+ clones among the top 100. Many expanded lesional clones remained in scalp and blood on tofacitinib.

Reverse transcription of extracted RNA yielded cDNA, which provided the sequencing template. Clones were read by immunoSEQ multiplex PCR, and TCRdb kept only the in-frame ones, dropping some. The profile shows roughly 100,000 clones, 85% to 90% of them singletons. Germline-derived CDR1 and CDR2 are GTSNPN and SVGIG (reference sequence). V shed 1 base and J 3 bases; nucleotides not matched to a gene: 0. The CDR3 has 12 residues. This TCR was sampled from a human donor with alopecia areata. The sample consisted of CD8+ T cells sorted from blood, taken between weeks 30 and 35, from a patient treated with tofacitinib. The V and J genes are TRBV30 and TRBJ2-7; 7 positions agree with TRBD1. The CDR3 region is CAWSGDSYEQYF. As DNA, the CDR3 is TGTGCCTGGAGTGGGGACAGCTACGAGCAGTACTTC.